This TCR beta chain came from a study of blood T cell repertoires in COVID-19. TCRdb's table, derived via immunoSEQ multiplex PCR, lists solely in-frame clones and lacks some. Among about 170,000 clones listed, approximately 82% were seen once. Living in about two dozen US areas, the participants were between roughly 18 and 89 years of age. This clone has only a few counts. CDR3 size: 14 residues. Trimming removed 5 bases from V and 7 bases from J; junction bases left unmatched: 3. Germline loops: CDR1 SGHTA, CDR2 FQGNSA. Sequencing was done on a sample of PBMCs or T cells enriched from blood (not recorded which). The receptor comes from a woman aged 50 to 65 who had recovered from COVID-19. The rearrangement uses TRBV7-2 and TRBJ2-1, with 12 bases fitting TRBD2. This chain's CDR3 is CASSPTSGRNEQFF. In DNA, the CDR3 is TGTGCCAGCAGCCCGACTAGCGGGAGAAATGAGCAGTTCTTC.